The source of this TCR beta chain is a study of blood T cell repertoires in COVID-19. Turning to the study itself: Sites across the United States, Italy and Spain contributed samples from acute and convalescent COVID-19.

In the source study's methods: Nucleated cell counts were estimated from reference gene primer amplification. The assay was immunoSEQ multiplex PCR, and TCRdb's table has in-frame clones only and misses some. V and J calls and clone size are copied from that table; D and trimming were computed from the DNA. The sample lists about 180,000 clones, 75% to 85% occurring once. The V gene lost 4 bases and the J gene lost 1 base, with 7 bases spanning the gap. The germline CDR1 and CDR2 sequences are LNHDA and SQIVND (reference sequence). The CDR3 sequence is 13 residues long. The receptor was derived from a man aged 45-65 years who had recovered from COVID-19. This chain uses TRBV19 with TRBJ1-1; D might be TRBD1 (5 bases). Sequencing was carried out using PBMCs or T cells enriched from blood (not recorded which). As DNA, the CDR3 is TGTGCCAGTAGTAATACAGGGAACACTGAAGCTTTCTTT. Its translation: CASSNTGNTEAFF.